Sequencing of this T cell receptor (beta chain) was carried out in a study of cytomegalovirus exposure and HLA in healthy donors (dated by TCRdb to about 2017). Background on the whole study: An earlier analysis of roughly 500 of the donors reported 250 to 300 Gb of sequence data and more than 90 million unique TCR beta sequences from about 179 million T cells. Roughly 300 gigabases of sequencing data and approximately 92 million unique TCR sequences made up an early release that covered some 640 HLA-typed donors. Among the roughly 380 genotyped donors, around 81% belonged to the genetic ancestry cluster associated with self-reported Caucasian donors. The aim of the study was to test whether cataloging public T cell receptors could identify signatures of past pathogen exposure. The T cell repertoires of under 750 subjects were profiled by immunosequencing and related to cytomegalovirus serostatus. A separate validation cohort of roughly 120 different subjects was used in addition to the 666-subject first cohort. To predict cytomegalovirus infection status, the study combined high-throughput TCR immunosequencing, statistical association of individual TCRs with disease status, and machine learning. A later analysis re-examined previously published TCR beta repertoires from more than 600 donors and added high-resolution HLA genotyping to investigate patterns of TCR occurrence. In the later analysis, no new phenotypic data were used to find candidate immune exposures; instead, reliance was placed on TCR beta sequences and their occurrence across donors. In an earlier analysis of 550 to 700 of the donors, high-throughput TCR beta sequencing was used to judge whether each TCR beta V gene segment behaved as functional or pseudogenic. Donor age, sex, ethnicity and CMV serostatus were collected together with the repertoire data. A later genetic analysis took genome-wide SNP genotypes for about 55% of the 666 donors and used that subset as a discovery cohort. Every discovery cohort repertoire had been produced on one sequencing platform. HLA typing covered class I and class II loci at four-digit resolution. Typing coverage varied by locus: roughly 620-640 donors for A, B, C, DRB1 and DQB1; under 550 for DQA1; about 600 for DPA1; roughly 450 for DPB1. Several DR-DQ haplotypes were handled as single units for association and clustering, since linkage in the cohort was strong. Across about 370 genotyped donors of the cohort, an average of 235,054 unique TCR beta nucleotide sequences per donor were sequenced, and around 19% of those sequences were non-productive.

V lost 5 bases and J lost 4 bases; the stretch between them is 10 bases long. The cysteine opens and the phenylalanine closes a CDR3 of 13 amino acids. Left in the record is the CDR3 DNA by itself, 39 bases read in frame from the first base. CDR1 SGHNT and CDR2 YENEEA were looked up in the germline V gene. Regarding this clone: The clone's antigen remains unknown. No base qualities exist here, and no much larger clone lies one base off it.

What the work shows at the level of the full study, not this receptor alone: In a later analysis, the rate of TCR association differed among HLA loci, with DRB1 alleles having the most associated TCRs and HLA-C alleles having the fewest. Assigning TCR associations to individual alleles was difficult when HLA alleles, especially DR and DQ, strongly co-occurred. Broadly in line with IMGT annotations, most TCR beta V segments showed up in productive rearrangements about 87% or about 30% of the time in an earlier analysis of some 590 of the donors. The only immune exposure information available for the cohort was CMV serostatus. Cytomegalovirus status was reported to be diagnosed by the classifier with high specificity and sensitivity in both the original and validation cohorts. Most TCR sequences were seen in very few donors, while some public TCRs were found in many individuals. In this cohort, only TCR beta chains were sequenced, and detectable features were limited by the absence of alpha or paired-chain data. Because HLA typing was missing for some donors at each locus, association tests included only the typed subset. Compared with the approximately 670-donor mean, donors in an Asian-associated ancestry cluster had fewer N-insertions in productive TCRs, according to a later genetic analysis. Sequencing depth was assumed to be roughly uniform across donors in the presence/absence analyses, though that assumption may not hold. Three of the identified cytomegalovirus-associated TCR beta chains were confirmed in vitro to be specific for cytomegalovirus antigens. The 87-base-pair reads could not distinguish some IMGT-functional V segments, including TRBV6-2 and TRBV6-3, so those segments were excluded. The earlier analysis of nearly 600 of the donors excluded 15 to 20 rarely observed V segments, including chromosome 9 orphons, because counts were too low. Correlated functional status among segregating V segments might reflect linkage disequilibrium, but an unknown experimental factor could not be ruled out. A cluster of highly shared sequence variants was judged likely to be a technical artifact of the sequencing pipeline. According to a later analysis, parvovirus B19, influenza, CMV and Epstein-Barr virus appeared linked to several top co-occurrence clusters. According to a later analysis, most CMV-associated TCR beta chains appeared to be HLA-restricted, and the HLA associations seemed to be driven largely by CMV exposure. Compared with equally common non-associated chains, HLA-associated TCR beta chains in a later analysis were more clonally expanded and had lower generation probabilities. A further reported finding was that TCR beta sequences accurately predicted the HLA-A and HLA-B alleles for most subjects in the first cohort. The authors suggested that the approach could potentially be generalized to other disease states and immunological phenotypes. Specific HLA alleles were associated with around 18,000 TCR beta sequences at a false discovery rate of 0.05 in a later analysis. The study gave a list of about 170 TCR beta chains associated with cytomegalovirus. In a later genetic analysis, a missense DCLRE1C variant was associated with V-gene and J-gene trimming of TCR beta chains, and the association was replicated in an independent cohort.

The cohort consisted of hundreds of healthy bone marrow donors. All cohort members were sampled while nominally healthy, although unrecorded immune exposures were likely present. The donor tested CMV seropositive, placing the donor among the roughly 270 seropositive members of the cohort. Each donor provided a peripheral blood sample, and peripheral blood mononuclear cells were used for TCR beta sequencing. The Qiagen DNeasy Blood Extraction Kit was used to extract genomic DNA from the blood cell samples. Library generation was performed with the immunoSEQ multiplex PCR assay. The multiplex PCR relied on a mix of 60 forward primers for TCR Vbeta segments and 13 reverse primers for TCR Jbeta segments. The CDR3 region of rearranged TCR beta genes was amplified from genomic DNA with a multiplex PCR assay. The amplified TCR beta libraries were sequenced on the Illumina HiSeq System as 87-base-pair reads. On the study's bioinformatics: A later analysis tallied some 79 million unique TCR beta chains across the 660 or so repertoires, and approximately 9.9 million of those chains were shared by two or more donors. A nearest-neighbor algorithm error-corrected the raw reads and collapsed the reads into unique sequences, merging closely related sequences to remove PCR and sequencing errors. CDR3 sequences were aligned to IMGT reference sequences to assign V, D and J gene segments. For a sequence to be retained, a match of at least six nucleotides was required to both a V gene segment and a J gene segment. Rearrangements were classified as productive when the CDR3 lacked stop codons and remained in frame with V and J, and all other rearrangements were classified as non-productive. CDR3 was defined by IMGT convention, running from the second conserved V-encoded cysteine to the conserved J-encoded phenylalanine. Sequences without an unambiguous match to a single V gene segment were excluded from the earlier analysis of about 600 of the donors. An earlier analysis of some 610 of the donors called V segments functional above 56.7% productive rearrangements and segregating when the between-donor standard deviation exceeded 5%. A statistical classification framework was built for diagnosing cytomegalovirus status from the catalog of TCR beta chain sequences. In a later analysis, V and J genes were assigned by comparing TCR nucleotide sequences against IMGT/GENE-DB human TR gene sequences. In a later analysis, CDR3 sequences and most-parsimonious VDJ recombination scenarios were assigned using the TCRdist pipeline. A later analysis defined each TCR beta chain by its CDR3 amino acid sequence plus V-gene family, and excluded reads lacking a unique V-gene family. In a later analysis, a few hundred highly shared, low-generation-probability nucleotide sequences were removed to address suspected cross-contamination and a sequencing artifact. In a later analysis, a clonal expansion index was calculated for each public chain from normalized within-repertoire ranks of inferred template counts. Generation probabilities in a later analysis came from a VDJ recombination model fitted to out-of-frame rearrangements, and those results were checked against IGoR. In a later analysis, TCR-TCR, TCR-HLA and TCR-CMV co-occurrence was scored with hypergeometric tests, and a repertoire-size bias correction was applied to TCR pairs. In a later analysis, false discovery rates were estimated by permuting HLA or CMV assignments 20 times. In a later analysis, co-occurring TCRs were grouped using DBSCAN, and TCRdist sequence similarity was added for clustering within HLA-allele-positive subsets. Repertoires with fewer than 30,000 or more than 120,000 public chains were left out of co-occurrence clustering, as were a few repertoires with anomalous nucleotide sharing. Here the immuneACCESS table is served through TCRdb, limited to in-frame sequences with V and J called. Missing clones are a known gap in these copies; in checked studies unresolved V genes cover under half, and the rest lacks a known reason. V, J and clone size derive from that table, while D and trimming were established from the DNA sequence. For this sample the table gives some 150,000 clones, of which roughly 82% were detected only once. About 3.2% of the sample is held by the ten biggest clonotypes.

Sequenced material: PBMCs. The sequence came from a man in his late teens or twenties in good health and CMV-seropositive. The sequence links TRBV11-3 to TRBJ2-3, with an unclear D gene assignment. This receptor carries the CDR3 CASSPPSADTQYF. The DNA reads TGTGCCAGCAGCCCCCCCAGCGCAGATACGCAGTATTTT. Reference TRBV11-3 and TRBJ2-3 genes cover what lies past the CDR3, so the full variable domain is EAGVVQSPRYKIIEKKQPVAFWCNPISGHNTLYWYLQNLGQGPELLIRYENEEAVDDSQLPKDRFSAERLKGVDSTLKIQPAELGDSAVYLCASSPPSADTQYFGPGTRLTVL.